Below are 32 T cell receptor beta chains sequenced from a single sample in a study of blood T cell repertoires in COVID-19. Repertoires were generated with immunoSEQ multiplex PCR, while TCRdb's copy carries only in-frame clones and drops some. The data show about 130,000 clones, with 85% seen just once and under 7% held by the top ten. Sequencing was done on a sample of peripheral blood. The receptor source for this set is a man at least 80 years old with active or convalescent COVID-19.

This clone was seen just once. This chain connects TRBV27 to TRBJ1-6; possible D gene TRBD1, 5 bases. The germline gives CDR1 MNHEY, CDR2 SMNVEV (reference sequence). The CDR3 runs to 15 residues. The ends were cut back, 3 bases at V and 9 bases at J, with 15 bases in the middle. The CDR3 DNA reads TGTGCCAGCAGTTTGTGGTGCAGGGTATGTTCACCCCTCCACTTT. Amino acid sequence: CASSLWCRVCSPLHF.

This clone showed up many times. The chain is built from TRBV27 and TRBJ2-3, with D unclear. This CDR3 has 14 amino acids. Germline CDR1 MNHEY, CDR2 SMNVEV (reference sequence). V gave up 8 bases and J gave up 0 bases, with 12 bases separating them. In DNA form, the CDR3 reads TGTGCCAGCGGTACAATCCCTAGCACAGATACGCAGTATTTT. Its translation: CASGTIPSTDTQYF.

The chain recombines TRBV10-3 with TRBJ1-2; D might be TRBD1 (6 bases). CDR3 length: 12 amino acids. Germline loops: CDR1 ENHRY, CDR2 SYGVKD. Trimming stripped 6 bases from V and 8 bases from J, with 13 bases between. This CDR3 is CAIRAQGGGYTF. CDR3 nucleotide sequence: TGTGCCATCAGGGCACAGGGTGGAGGCTACACCTTC.

V gene TRBV6-5 combines with J gene TRBJ1-1, with TRBD1 matching 10 bases. CDR1 is MNHEY, CDR2 SVGAGI, per germline. The CDR3 is 14 residues long. The trim removed 7 bases at V and 5 bases at J, leaving 7 bases unmatched. The CDR3 nucleotides read TGTGCCAGCATTGTGGACAGGGGGGGGACTGAAGCTTTCTTT. It translates to CASIVDRGGTEAFF.

The chain uses TRBV10-3 and TRBJ1-2, with no clear D. Between the trimmed V and J ends, which lost 6 bases and 4 bases, there was a span of 6 bases. The CDR3 contains 11 residues. Per the germline V gene, CDR1 is ENHRY and CDR2 is SYGVKD. This CDR3 reads CAISSGYGYTF. As DNA, the CDR3 is TGTGCCATCAGCTCGGGCTATGGCTACACCTTC.

This chain joins TRBV4-3 and TRBJ2-7, with 7 bases fitting TRBD2. This CDR3 spans 15 amino acids. J was trimmed by 3 bases and V by 2 bases; bases with no gene match: 7. Looked up from germline, CDR1 is LGHNA and CDR2 is YSLEER. CDR3 loop: CASSQSTSARYEQYF. DNA for the CDR3: TGCGCCAGCAGCCAATCTACTAGCGCTCGCTACGAGCAGTACTTC.

This rearrangement joins TRBV30 to TRBJ1-5, with D maybe TRBD1 (6 bases). V lost 0 bases, J lost 0 bases, and 9 bases lay in between. CDR3 size: 15 residues. Germline V CDR1 and CDR2: GTSNPN, SVGIG (reference sequence). The CDR3 reads CAWSVRTVSNQPQHF. DNA of the CDR3: TGTGCCTGGAGTGTACGGACAGTTAGCAATCAGCCCCAGCATTTT. The full variable domain, in which reference TRBV30 and TRBJ1-5 provide the parts outside the CDR3, is SQTIHQWPATLVQPVGSPLSLECTVEGTSNPNLYWYRQAAGRGLQLLFYSVGIGQISSEVPQNLSASRPQDRQFILSSKKLLLSDSGFYLCAWSVRTVSNQPQHFGDGTRLSIL.

This clone has just a few counts. V usage is TRBV5-6 and J usage is TRBJ2-7, with D perhaps TRBD1 (6 bases). The length of the CDR3 is 14 residues. V was trimmed by 6 bases and J by 2 bases, leaving 15 bases between them. The germline V gene has CDR1 SGHDT and CDR2 YYEEEE. In DNA, the CDR3 is TGTGCCAGCACCTCCCGGGACACCACCTACGAGCAGTACTTC. Encoded protein: CASTSRDTTYEQYF.

This clone has a handful of counts. V is TRBV24-1 and J is TRBJ1-5, with D possibly matching TRBD1 (5 bases). Trimming took 9 bases from V and 3 from J, leaving 14 bases between them. The CDR3 sequence is 14 residues long. CDR1 and CDR2 (germline): KGHDR, SFDVKD. The CDR3 spells CATADWGFNQPQHF. In DNA, the CDR3 is TGTGCCACCGCTGACTGGGGCTTCAATCAGCCCCAGCATTTT.

The rearrangement links TRBV21-1 to TRBJ1-2. TRBV21-1 is tagged as a pseudogene. This CDR3 contains 17 residues. In nucleotides, the CDR3 is TGTGCCAGCGCCAGCGTAGCGGATACGGGAAATAACTATGGCTACACCTTC. Its protein product is CASASVADTGNNYGYTF.

The V call is TRBV9, the J call TRBJ2-1; TRBD2 matches 14 bases. Germline CDR1 is SGDLS and CDR2 is YYNGEE. The CDR3 contains 15 residues. After removal of 4 bases from V and 9 bases from J, the junction contained 6 bases not matched to a gene. The CDR3 sequence is CASSKGLAGETEQFF. In DNA, the CDR3 is TGTGCCAGCAGCAAGGGACTAGCGGGAGAAACTGAGCAGTTCTTC.

The chain combines TRBV30 with TRBJ2-2; D possibly corresponds to TRBD2 (7 bases). Germline CDR1 GTSNPN, CDR2 SVGIG (reference sequence). The length of the CDR3 is 16 residues. V was clipped by 4 bases and J by 6 bases, with 21 bases between them. The CDR3 coding sequence is TGTGCCTGGATCGAAGGCTCGGGGGGCGCGGCCGGGGAGCTGTTTTTT. Translated, it gives CAWIEGSGGAAGELFF.

This chain links TRBV6-5 with TRBJ2-3; a possible D gene is TRBD2 (5 bases). CDR1 is MNHEY, CDR2 SVGAGI, per germline. V was pared by 6 bases and J by 6 bases, with 16 bases between. This CDR3 region has 14 residues. CDR3 sequence reads: CASRAGVAWDTQYF. The CDR3 DNA sequence: TGTGCCAGCAGGGCCGGGGTAGCTTGGGATACGCAGTATTTT.

V usage is TRBV18 and J usage is TRBJ1-2; 8 bases match TRBD1. V lost 5 bases to trimming and J lost 2 bases; unmatched junction nucleotides: 4. Germline CDR1 and CDR2: KGHSH and LQKENI. The CDR3 is made up of 14 amino acids. This chain's CDR3 is CASSTGTGNYGYTF. CDR3 in DNA: TGTGCCAGCTCAACCGGGACAGGCAACTATGGCTACACCTTC.

The chain has TRBV28 and TRBJ1-1; no firm D call. Germline CDR1 reads MDHEN; CDR2 reads SYDVKM. This CDR3 has 13 residues. The V end lost 7 bases, the J end lost 1 base, and 10 bases lay between the germline ends. DNA of the CDR3: TGTGCCAGCAAATCGGGAGGGAACACTGAAGCTTTCTTT. This sequence encodes CASKSGGNTEAFF.

The V call is TRBV5-1, the J call TRBJ2-2; 7 bases match TRBD2. The trim removed 0 bases at V and 6 bases at J, leaving 5 bases unmatched. This CDR3 has 15 residues. Germline V gene sequence: CDR1 SGHRS, CDR2 YFSETQ. The CDR3 here is CASSLGTSGAGELFF. The CDR3 region has the DNA TGCGCCAGCAGCTTGGGGACTAGTGGGGCCGGGGAGCTGTTTTTT.

The chain has TRBV5-1 and TRBJ2-2, with a weak D call TRBD1 (5 bases). Germline V gene lookup returns CDR1 SGHRS and CDR2 YFSETQ. CDR3 length: 16 residues. V shed 3 bases and J shed 3 bases, with 15 bases lying between them. CDR3 loop: CASSSARGADTGELFF. As DNA, the CDR3 is TGCGCCAGCAGCTCAGCAAGGGGCGCGGACACCGGGGAGCTGTTTTTT.

The chain carries TRBV3-1 (or the pseudogene TRBV3-2) and TRBJ1-1; 9 bases align to TRBD1. Looked up from germline, CDR1 is LGHDT and CDR2 is YNNKEL (reference sequence). CDR3 length equals 13 residues. V gave up 4 bases and J gave up 10 bases; unmatched junction bases: 7. The CDR3 sequence: CASSPRTGVGAFF. The DNA of the CDR3 is TGTGCCAGCAGCCCAAGGACAGGGGTGGGAGCTTTCTTT.

This chain connects TRBV27 to TRBJ2-7, with TRBD1 matching 11 bases. Germline V gene data show CDR1 as MNHEY and CDR2 as SMNVEV (reference sequence). The junction had 9 bases not matched to a gene; V was cut back by 6 bases and J by 5 bases. The CDR3 covers 15 residues. The CDR3 protein is CASSPGGTGGHEQYF. The CDR3 region has the DNA TGTGCCAGCAGCCCCGGTGGGACAGGGGGGCACGAGCAGTACTTC.

The J gene is TRBJ2-1, the V gene TRBV5-4, with TRBD2 as a possible D gene (5 bases). CDR1 is SGHNT and CDR2 is YYREEE in the germline V gene (reference sequence). This CDR3 contains 16 residues. With 0 bases removed from V and 0 bases from J, the gap between germline ends came to 10 bases. The CDR3 reads CASSLGARASYNEQFF. The CDR3 nucleotides are TGTGCCAGCAGCTTGGGGGCGAGGGCCTCCTACAATGAGCAGTTCTTC. The whole variable domain, filled in from reference TRBV5-4 and TRBJ2-1, reads ETGVTQSPTHLIKTRGQQVTLRCSSQSGHNTVSWYQQALGQGPQFIFQYYREEENGRGNFPPRFSGLQFPNYSSELNVNALELDDSALYLCASSLGARASYNEQFFGPGTRLTVL.

The rearrangement links TRBV5-1 to TRBJ1-2, with 7 bases matching TRBD1. With 5 bases clipped from V and 6 bases from J, the junction kept 7 bases outside the gene matches. Germline CDR1 is SGHRS and CDR2 is YFSETQ. The CDR3 is made up of 13 amino acids. CDR3 sequence: CASSPGQTNGYTF. The CDR3, as DNA: TGCGCCAGCAGTCCGGGACAGACAAATGGCTACACCTTC.

The chain couples TRBV12-3 or TRBV12-4 to TRBJ1-2, with D hard to call. The CDR3 is 13 residues long. The germline V and J ends were trimmed by 2 bases and 3 bases, with 7 bases remaining between them. The CDR3 bases are TGTGCCAGCAGTTTATCACCAGACTATGGCTACACCTTC. The encoded protein is CASSLSPDYGYTF.

This clone occurred once. The chain links TRBV4-2 to TRBJ2-1; TRBD2 matches at 7 bases. V dropped 4 bases and J dropped 4; count of bases not matched to a gene: 7. Germline values: CDR1 LGHNA, CDR2 YNFKEQ. This CDR3 spans 15 amino acids. As DNA, the CDR3 is TGTGCCAGCAGCCTACGGGAGGCGCTGTACAATGAGCAGTTCTTC. It specifies CASSLREALYNEQFF.

The J gene is TRBJ1-1, the V gene TRBV29-1, with TRBD1 as a possible D gene (6 bases). The germline V gene has CDR1 SQVTM and CDR2 ANQGSEA. Between the trimmed V and J ends, which lost 4 bases and 4 bases, there was a span of 10 bases. This CDR3 region has 12 residues. The CDR3 DNA reads TGCAGCGTTGGTCAGGGGAGCACTGAAGCTTTCTTT. Its protein is CSVGQGSTEAFF.

This clone was seen once. The chain carries TRBV12-5 and TRBJ2-3, with a tentative D call TRBD2 (5 bases). The CDR3 extends over 14 amino acids. Germline V lookup: CDR1 LGHNT, CDR2 FRNRAP. V lost 5 bases, J lost 1 base, and 10 bases lay in between. The DNA for the CDR3 is TGTGCTAGTGGTAATAGCGTTGGCACAGATACGCAGTATTTT. The encoded protein is CASGNSVGTDTQYF.

The chain combines TRBV14 with TRBJ1-2; a possible D gene is TRBD1 (5 bases). V lost 0 bases to trimming and J lost 7 bases, with 18 bases between them. This CDR3 is built from 16 residues. Germline lookup yields CDR1 SGHDN and CDR2 FVKESK. In DNA, the CDR3 is TGTGCCAGCAGCCAAGATATGGAATCAGGGTTTGGTGGCTACACCTTC. Protein sequence: CASSQDMESGFGGYTF.

The genes are TRBV3-1 (or the pseudogene TRBV3-2) and TRBJ2-3; D gene unclear. Trimming left V 0 bases short and J 6 bases short, with 13 bases between. The CDR3 is 15 residues long. Germline lookup yields CDR1 LGHDT and CDR2 YNNKEL (reference sequence). CDR3 sequence (DNA): TGTGCCAGCAGCCAAGAACGGAGAGGATCGGATACGCAGTATTTT. It is translated as CASSQERRGSDTQYF.

The chain couples TRBV11-2 to TRBJ2-1; 9 positions match TRBD2. Germline loops: CDR1 SGHAT, CDR2 FQNNGV. This CDR3 has 14 amino acids. The trim removed 8 bases at V and 8 bases at J, leaving 10 bases unmatched. The CDR3 sequence: CASRPSGAKHEQFF. The CDR3, as DNA: TGTGCCAGCCGTCCTAGCGGGGCTAAGCATGAGCAGTTCTTC.

This chain links TRBV9 with TRBJ2-7; 9 bases agree with TRBD2. V lost 2 bases, J lost 4 bases, and 4 bases stayed unmatched. In germline, CDR1 is SGDLS, CDR2 YYNGEE. This CDR3 spans 14 amino acids. The CDR3 DNA reads TGTGCCAGCAGCGTCAGCGGGGGGAGGTACGAGCAGTACTTC. Translation: CASSVSGGRYEQYF.

The chain couples TRBV21-1 to TRBJ1-3; the listed D gene, TRBD1, was not tested against the DNA. TRBV21-1 is listed as a pseudogene. CDR3 size: 16 residues. The CDR3 sequence: CASSRNQGQIGNTIYF. The CDR3 DNA reads as TGTGCCAGCAGCAGAAACCAGGGACAGATCGGAAACACCATATATTTT.

The chain links TRBV19 to TRBJ1-3; D is unclear. V gave up 3 bases and J gave up 6 bases, with 12 bases separating them. The germline CDR1 and CDR2 sequences are LNHDA and SQIVND (reference sequence). The CDR3 is made up of 14 amino acids. CDR3 loop: CASSIGKGENTIYF. The CDR3 DNA reads TGTGCCAGTAGTATCGGGAAGGGCGAAAACACCATATATTTT.

The rearrangement joins TRBV5-6 to TRBJ2-2; D is perhaps TRBD2 (7 bases). In germline, CDR1 is SGHDT, CDR2 YYEEEE. This CDR3 spans 17 amino acids. V lost 0 bases and J lost 3, with 15 bases in between. This CDR3 reads CASSLGGGAPDTGELFF. Written as DNA, the CDR3 is TGTGCCAGCAGCTTGGGAGGGGGGGCTCCCGACACCGGGGAGCTGTTTTTT.